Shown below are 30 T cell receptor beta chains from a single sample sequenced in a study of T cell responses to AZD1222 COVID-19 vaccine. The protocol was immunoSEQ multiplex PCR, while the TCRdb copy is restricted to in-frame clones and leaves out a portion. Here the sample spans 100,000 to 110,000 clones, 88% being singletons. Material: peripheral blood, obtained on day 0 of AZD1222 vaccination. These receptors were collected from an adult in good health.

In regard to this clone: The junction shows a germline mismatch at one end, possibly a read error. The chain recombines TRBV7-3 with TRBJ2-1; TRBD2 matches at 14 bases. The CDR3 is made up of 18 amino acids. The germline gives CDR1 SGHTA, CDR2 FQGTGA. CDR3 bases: TGTGCCAGCAGCCTCACGGGACTAGCGGGAGCAGAGGGGAATGAGCAGCTCTTC. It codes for CASSLTGLAGAEGNEQLF.

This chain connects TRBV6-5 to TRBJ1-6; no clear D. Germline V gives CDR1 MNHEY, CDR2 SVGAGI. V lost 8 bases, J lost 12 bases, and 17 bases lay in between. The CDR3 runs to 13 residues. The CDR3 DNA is TGTGCCAGCGGGCCACGAAGTCTCCAACCCCTCCACTTT. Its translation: CASGPRSLQPLHF.

This CDR3 is CASSYSGMETQYF. In DNA form, the CDR3 reads TGTGCCAGCAGTTACTCAGGGATGGAGACCCAGTACTTC. The chain combines TRBV6-6 with TRBJ2-5, with no clear D. This CDR3 is 13 amino acids long. Trimming stripped 0 bases from V and 5 bases from J, with 7 bases between. Germline V gene sequence: CDR1 MNHNY, CDR2 SVGAGI (reference sequence).

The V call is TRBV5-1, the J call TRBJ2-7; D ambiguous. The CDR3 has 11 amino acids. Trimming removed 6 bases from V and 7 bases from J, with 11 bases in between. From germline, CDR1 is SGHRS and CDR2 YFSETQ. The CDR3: CASTSLGEQYF. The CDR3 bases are TGCGCCAGCACTAGTTTGGGAGAGCAGTACTTC.

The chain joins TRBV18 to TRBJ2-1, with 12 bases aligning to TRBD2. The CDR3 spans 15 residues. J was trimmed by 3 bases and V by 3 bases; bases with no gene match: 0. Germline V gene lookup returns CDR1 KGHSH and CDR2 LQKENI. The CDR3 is CASSPGLAGYNEQFF. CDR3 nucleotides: TGTGCCAGCTCACCGGGACTAGCGGGCTACAATGAGCAGTTCTTC.

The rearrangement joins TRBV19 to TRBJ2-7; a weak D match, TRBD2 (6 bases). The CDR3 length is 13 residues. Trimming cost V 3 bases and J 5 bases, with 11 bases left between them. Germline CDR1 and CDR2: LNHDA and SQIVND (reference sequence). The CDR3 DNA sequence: TGTGCCAGTAGTATGGCGGGAAAGAACGAGCAGTACTTC. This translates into CASSMAGKNEQYF.

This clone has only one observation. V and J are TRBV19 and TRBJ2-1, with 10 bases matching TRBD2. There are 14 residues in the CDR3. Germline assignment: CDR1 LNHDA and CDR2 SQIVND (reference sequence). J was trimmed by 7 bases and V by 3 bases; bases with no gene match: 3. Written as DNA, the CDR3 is TGTGCCAGTAGTATTCTAGCGGGAGAAAATGAGCAGTTCTTC. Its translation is CASSILAGENEQFF.

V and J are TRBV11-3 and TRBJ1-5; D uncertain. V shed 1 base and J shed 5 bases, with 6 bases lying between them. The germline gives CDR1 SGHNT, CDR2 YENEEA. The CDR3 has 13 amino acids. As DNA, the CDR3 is TGTGCCAGCAGCTTAGGGGGTCATCAGCCCCAGCATTTT. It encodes CASSLGGHQPQHF.

The CDR3 sequence is CASSFLTAPRTGVNTEAFF. CDR3 DNA sequence: TGTGCCAGCAGCTTCCTTACCGCTCCTAGGACAGGGGTGAACACTGAAGCTTTCTTT. This sequence joins TRBV5-5 and TRBJ1-1, with 9 bases aligning to TRBD1. V lost 2 bases, J lost 0 bases, and 14 bases stayed unmatched. This CDR3 is built from 19 residues. In germline, CDR1 is SGHKS, CDR2 YYEKEE (reference sequence).

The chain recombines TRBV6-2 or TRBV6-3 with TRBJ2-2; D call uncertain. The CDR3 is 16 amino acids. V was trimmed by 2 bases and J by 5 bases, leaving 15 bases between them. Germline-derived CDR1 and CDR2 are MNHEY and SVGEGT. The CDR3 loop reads CASSYPGASETGELFF. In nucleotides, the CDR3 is TGTGCCAGCAGTTACCCGGGTGCCTCGGAGACCGGGGAGCTGTTTTTT.

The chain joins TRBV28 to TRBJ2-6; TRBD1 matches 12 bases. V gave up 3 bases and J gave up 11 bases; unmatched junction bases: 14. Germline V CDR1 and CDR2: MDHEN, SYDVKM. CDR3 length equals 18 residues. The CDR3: CASSFSSGTGGLLYVLTF. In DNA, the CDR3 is TGTGCCAGCAGTTTCTCTTCTGGGACAGGGGGCCTTTTGTACGTCCTGACTTTC.

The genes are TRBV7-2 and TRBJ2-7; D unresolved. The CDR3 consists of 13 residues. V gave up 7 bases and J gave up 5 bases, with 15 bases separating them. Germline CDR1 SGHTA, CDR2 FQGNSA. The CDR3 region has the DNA TGTGCCAGCAAGGGTTCCGCCCTGGACGAGCAGTACTTC. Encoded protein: CASKGSALDEQYF.

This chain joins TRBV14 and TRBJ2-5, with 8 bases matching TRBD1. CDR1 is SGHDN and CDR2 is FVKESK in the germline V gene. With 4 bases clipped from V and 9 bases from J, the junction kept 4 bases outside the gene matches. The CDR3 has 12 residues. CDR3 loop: CASSPSRGPQYF. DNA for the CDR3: TGTGCCAGCAGCCCAAGCAGGGGGCCCCAGTACTTC.

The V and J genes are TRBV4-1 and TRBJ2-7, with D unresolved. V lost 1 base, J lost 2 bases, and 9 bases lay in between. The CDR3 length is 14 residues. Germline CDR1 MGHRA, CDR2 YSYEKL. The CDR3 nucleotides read TGCGCCAGCAGCCAAGGTTTCGCTCCCTACGAGCAGTACTTC. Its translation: CASSQGFAPYEQYF.

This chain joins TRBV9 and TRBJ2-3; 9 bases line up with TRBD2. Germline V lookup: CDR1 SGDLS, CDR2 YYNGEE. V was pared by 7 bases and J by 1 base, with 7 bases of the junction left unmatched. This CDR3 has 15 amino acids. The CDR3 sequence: CASAWTSDGTDTQYF. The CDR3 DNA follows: TGTGCCAGCGCCTGGACTAGCGACGGCACAGATACGCAGTATTTT. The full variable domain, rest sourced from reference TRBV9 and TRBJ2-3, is DSGVTQTPKHLITATGQRVTLRCSPRSGDLSVYWYQQSLDQGLQFLIQYYNGEERAKGNILERFSAQQFPDLHSELNLSSLELGDSALYFCASAWTSDGTDTQYFGPGTRLTVL.

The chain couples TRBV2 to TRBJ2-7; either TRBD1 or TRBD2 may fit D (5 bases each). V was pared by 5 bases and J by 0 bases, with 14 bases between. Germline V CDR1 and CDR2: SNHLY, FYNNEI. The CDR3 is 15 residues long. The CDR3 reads CASSTGTRSSYEQYF. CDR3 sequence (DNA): TGTGCCAGCAGTACTGGGACCAGGAGCTCCTACGAGCAGTACTTC.

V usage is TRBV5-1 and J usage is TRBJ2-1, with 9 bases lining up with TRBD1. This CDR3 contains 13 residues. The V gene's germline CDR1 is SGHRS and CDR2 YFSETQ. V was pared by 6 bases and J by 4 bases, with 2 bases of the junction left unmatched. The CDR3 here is CASTGQGYNEQFF. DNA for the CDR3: TGCGCCAGCACCGGACAGGGGTACAATGAGCAGTTCTTC.

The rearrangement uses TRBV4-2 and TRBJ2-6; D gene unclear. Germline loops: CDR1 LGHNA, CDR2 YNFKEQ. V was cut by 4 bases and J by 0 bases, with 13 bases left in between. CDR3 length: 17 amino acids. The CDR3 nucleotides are TGTGCCAGCAGCCCCCGTGGTGAGACCTCTGGGGCCAACGTCCTGACTTTC. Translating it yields CASSPRGETSGANVLTF.

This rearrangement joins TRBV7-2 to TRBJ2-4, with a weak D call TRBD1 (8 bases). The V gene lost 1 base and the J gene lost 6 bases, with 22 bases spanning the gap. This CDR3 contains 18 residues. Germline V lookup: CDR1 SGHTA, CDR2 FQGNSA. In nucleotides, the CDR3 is TGTGCCAGCAGCTTAGACCCACAGGGGGGGGTGGTAGGAAACATTCAGTACTTC. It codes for CASSLDPQGGVVGNIQYF.

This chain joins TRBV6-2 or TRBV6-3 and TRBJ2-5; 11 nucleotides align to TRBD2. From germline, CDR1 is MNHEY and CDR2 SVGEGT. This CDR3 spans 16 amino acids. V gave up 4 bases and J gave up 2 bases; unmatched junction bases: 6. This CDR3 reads CASSFPGLAVQETQYF. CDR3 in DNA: TGTGCCAGCAGTTTTCCGGGACTAGCGGTACAAGAGACCCAGTACTTC.

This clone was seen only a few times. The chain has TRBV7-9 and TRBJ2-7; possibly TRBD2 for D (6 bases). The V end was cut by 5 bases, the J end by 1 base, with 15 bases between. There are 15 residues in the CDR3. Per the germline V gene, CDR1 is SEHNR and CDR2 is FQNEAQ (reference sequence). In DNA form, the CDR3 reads TGTGCCAGCAGCCACACGCTAGCGCCGTCCTACGAGCAGTACTTC. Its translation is CASSHTLAPSYEQYF. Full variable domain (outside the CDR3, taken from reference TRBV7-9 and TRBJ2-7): DTGVSQNPRHKITKRGQNVTFRCDPISEHNRLYWYRQTLGQGPEFLTYFQNEAQLEKSRLLSDRFSAERPKGSFSTLEIQRTEQGDSAMYLCASSHTLAPSYEQYFGPGTRLTVT.

The DNA for the CDR3 is TGTGCCAGCAGCTCGACAAGCGTACTGGCGGGAGGGCCCACCGGGGAGCTGTTTTTT. Its translation: CASSSTSVLAGGPTGELFF. The genes are TRBV5-5 and TRBJ2-2, with 9 bases that match TRBD2. Germline V gives CDR1 SGHKS, CDR2 YYEKEE (reference sequence). The CDR3 is 19 amino acids. Germline trimming cut 3 bases from V and 4 bases from J; bases unmatched to any gene: 16.

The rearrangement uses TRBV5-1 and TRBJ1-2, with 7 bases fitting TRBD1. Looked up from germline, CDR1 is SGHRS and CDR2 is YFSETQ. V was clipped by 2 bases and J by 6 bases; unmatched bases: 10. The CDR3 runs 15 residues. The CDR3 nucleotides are TGCGCCAGCAGCTTTACTACCGGGACAGAGGATGGCTACACCTTC. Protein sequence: CASSFTTGTEDGYTF. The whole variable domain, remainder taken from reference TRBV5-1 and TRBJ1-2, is KAGVTQTPRYLIKTRGQQVTLSCSPISGHRSVSWYQQTPGQGLQFLFEYFSETQRNKGNFPGRFSGRQFSNSRSEMNVSTLELGDSALYLCASSFTTGTEDGYTFGSGTRLTVV.

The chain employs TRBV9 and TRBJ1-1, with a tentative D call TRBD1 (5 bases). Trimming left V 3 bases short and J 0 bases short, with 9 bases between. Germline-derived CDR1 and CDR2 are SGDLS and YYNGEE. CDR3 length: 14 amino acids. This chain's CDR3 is CASSGGRVNTEAFF. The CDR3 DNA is TGTGCCAGCAGCGGGGGACGGGTGAACACTGAAGCTTTCTTT.

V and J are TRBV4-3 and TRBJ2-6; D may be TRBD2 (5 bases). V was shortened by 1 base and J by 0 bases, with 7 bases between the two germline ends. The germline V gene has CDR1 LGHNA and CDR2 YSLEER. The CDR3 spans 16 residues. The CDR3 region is CASSQGEHSGANVLTF. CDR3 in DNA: TGCGCCAGCAGCCAAGGGGAGCACTCTGGGGCCAACGTCCTGACTTTC.

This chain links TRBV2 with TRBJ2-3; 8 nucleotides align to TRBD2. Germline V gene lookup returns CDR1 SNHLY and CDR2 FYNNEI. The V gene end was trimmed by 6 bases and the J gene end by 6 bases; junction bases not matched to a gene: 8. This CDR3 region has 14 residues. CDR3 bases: TGTGCCAGCAGACTAGCGGCGGTTTCGGATACGCAGTATTTT. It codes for CASRLAAVSDTQYF.

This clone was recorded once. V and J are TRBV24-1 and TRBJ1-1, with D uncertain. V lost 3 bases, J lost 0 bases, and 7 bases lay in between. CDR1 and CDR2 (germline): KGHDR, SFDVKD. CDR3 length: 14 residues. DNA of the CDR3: TGTGCCACCAGTGATCGGGGTCTGAACACTGAAGCTTTCTTT. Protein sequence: CATSDRGLNTEAFF.

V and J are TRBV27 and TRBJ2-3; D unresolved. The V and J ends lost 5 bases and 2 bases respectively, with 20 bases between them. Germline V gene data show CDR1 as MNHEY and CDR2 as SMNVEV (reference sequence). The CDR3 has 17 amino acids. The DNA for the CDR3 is TGTGCCAGCAGTCCCCTTAGGACCTCTAGGACCACAGATACGCAGTATTTT. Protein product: CASSPLRTSRTTDTQYF.

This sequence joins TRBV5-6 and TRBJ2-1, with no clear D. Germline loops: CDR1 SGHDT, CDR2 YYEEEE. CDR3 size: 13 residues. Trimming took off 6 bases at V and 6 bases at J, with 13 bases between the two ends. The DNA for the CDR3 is TGTGCCAGCAACCGGGCTAGTGGCAATGAGCAGTTCTTC. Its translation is CASNRASGNEQFF. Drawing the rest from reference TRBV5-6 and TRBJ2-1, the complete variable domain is DAGVTQSPTHLIKTRGQQVTLRCSPKSGHDTVSWYQQALGQGPQFIFQYYEEEERQRGNFPDRFSGHQFPNYSSELNVNALLLGDSALYLCASNRASGNEQFFGPGTRLTVL.

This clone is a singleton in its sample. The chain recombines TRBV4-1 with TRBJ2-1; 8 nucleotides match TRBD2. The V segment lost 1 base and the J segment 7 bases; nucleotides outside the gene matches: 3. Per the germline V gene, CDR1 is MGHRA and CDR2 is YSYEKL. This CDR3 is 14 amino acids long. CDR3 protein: CASSQVVAGNEQFF. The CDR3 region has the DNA TGCGCCAGCAGCCAAGTGGTAGCGGGAAATGAGCAGTTCTTC.